A single count supports the clone carrying this TCR beta chain. Under the authors' procedure: Cell counts per sample came from amplifying reference gene primers. TCRdb keeps only in-frame clones here, not all; method: immunoSEQ multiplex PCR. V and J calls and clone size follow that table, whereas D and trimming were derived from the DNA. This repertoire shows tens of thousands of clones, over 75% found once; its top ten account for around 17%. The CDR3 is 15 amino acids. The V end lost 4 bases, the J end lost 0 bases, and 13 bases lay between the germline ends. Germline V lookup: CDR1 SGHNT, CDR2 YYREEE (reference sequence). These data are taken from a study of blood T cell repertoires in COVID-19. The overall study: There were acute and convalescent COVID-19 samples, and they came from the United States, Italy and Spain.

V and J are TRBV5-4 and TRBJ1-1, with D hard to call. Sample: peripheral blood. The source is a human donor in a cohort sampled during active COVID-19. DNA for the CDR3: TGTGCCAGCAGCGTCCTTGGGCGCCTGAACACTGAAGCTTTCTTT. Its translation is CASSVLGRLNTEAFF.